The rows below give T cell receptor beta chains drawn from one sample of a study of Ad26.COV2.S vaccination and SARS-CoV-2 variants. This table comes from immunoSEQ multiplex PCR, and its TCRdb copy is limited to in-frame clones, with some not included. The table records around 400,000 clones, about 80% of them present only once. The sample in question was peripheral blood, obtained in a trial of Ad26.COV2.S vaccine versus placebo. The receptors come from a person aged 18-65 years who received the Ad26.COV2.S COVID-19 vaccine or a placebo. Each CDR3 is given with its conserved first and last residue. Fields, in order: CDR3 length, clone size, V gene, J gene, D gene, CDR3 DNA, CDR3 protein. A D gene is named only where the DNA matches it firmly. Size values are once, few and many counts, or a class for expanded clones, and some rows have none.

CDR3 length: 15; clone size: once; V gene: TRBV7-9; J gene: TRBJ1-4; D gene: -; CDR3 DNA: TGTGCCAGCAGCTTAGGGTCAGGGACTAATGAAAAACTGTTTTTT; CDR3 protein: CASSLGSGTNEKLFF
CDR3 length: 13; clone size: -; V gene: TRBV18; J gene: TRBJ1-2; D gene: -; CDR3 DNA: TGTGCCAGCTCAGGTGGACAAATCTATGGCTACACCTTC; CDR3 protein: CASSGGQIYGYTF
CDR3 length: 17; clone size: -; V gene: TRBV4-1; J gene: TRBJ2-4; D gene: -; CDR3 DNA: TGCGCCAGCAGCCAACTCACAACACGGGGGCCAAAAAACATTCAGTACTTC; CDR3 protein: CASSQLTTRGPKNIQYF
CDR3 length: 14; clone size: -; V gene: TRBV7-9; J gene: TRBJ2-7; D gene: -; CDR3 DNA: TGTGCCAGCAGCTCACCCTTGACAGTCTACGAGCAGTACTTC; CDR3 protein: CASSSPLTVYEQYF
CDR3 length: 14; clone size: -; V gene: TRBV19; J gene: TRBJ2-7; D gene: -; CDR3 DNA: TGTGCCAGCTCCTTGCGTCAGGGGAAGTACGAGCAGTACTTC; CDR3 protein: CASSLRQGKYEQYF
CDR3 length: 12; clone size: -; V gene: TRBV5-6; J gene: TRBJ1-2; D gene: -; CDR3 DNA: TGTGCCAGCAACACGGTAGACTATGGCTACACCTTC; CDR3 protein: CASNTVDYGYTF
CDR3 length: 16; clone size: -; V gene: TRBV25-1; J gene: TRBJ2-7; D gene: TRBD1; CDR3 DNA: TGTGCCAGCAGTGAATTGGGGGACAGGGGAAGCCACGAGCAGTACTTC; CDR3 protein: CASSELGDRGSHEQYF
CDR3 length: 15; clone size: -; V gene: TRBV6-2/TRBV6-3; J gene: TRBJ1-6; D gene: TRBD1; CDR3 DNA: TGTGCCAGCAGTTCGGGACAGGGCCGGAATTCACCCCTCCACTTT; CDR3 protein: CASSSGQGRNSPLHF
CDR3 length: 14; clone size: -; V gene: TRBV7-2; J gene: TRBJ2-5; D gene: -; CDR3 DNA: TGTGCCAGCAGCCTGGTAGGGGGGTTAGAGACCCAGTACTTC; CDR3 protein: CASSLVGGLETQYF
CDR3 length: 14; clone size: -; V gene: TRBV9; J gene: TRBJ2-5; D gene: -; CDR3 DNA: TGTGCCAGCAGCGAGGGGGGGGCACAAGAGACCCAGTACTTC; CDR3 protein: CASSEGGAQETQYF
CDR3 length: 14; clone size: -; V gene: TRBV7-9; J gene: TRBJ1-4; D gene: -; CDR3 DNA: TGTGCCAGCAGCCTGAGCCTTGAGAGTGAAAAACTGTTTTTT; CDR3 protein: CASSLSLESEKLFF
CDR3 length: 13; clone size: -; V gene: TRBV6-4; J gene: TRBJ1-1; D gene: -; CDR3 DNA: TGTGCCAGCAGTGACGGGGGGAACACTGAAGCTTTCTTT; CDR3 protein: CASSDGGNTEAFF
CDR3 length: 13; clone size: -; V gene: TRBV10-3; J gene: TRBJ2-7; D gene: -; CDR3 DNA: TGTGCCATCTCCCCCGCGGGCCCCTACGAGCAGTACTTC; CDR3 protein: CAISPAGPYEQYF
CDR3 length: 16; clone size: -; V gene: TRBV30; J gene: TRBJ2-2; D gene: TRBD2; CDR3 DNA: TGTGCCTGGAGTCGCGGCCTAGCGGGAGTTGTCGGGGAGCTGTTTTTT; CDR3 protein: CAWSRGLAGVVGELFF
CDR3 length: 11; clone size: once; V gene: TRBV30; J gene: TRBJ1-2; D gene: -; CDR3 DNA: TGTGCCTGGAGTCGGAACTATGGCTACACCTTC; CDR3 protein: CAWSRNYGYTF
CDR3 length: 15; clone size: -; V gene: TRBV27; J gene: TRBJ1-3; D gene: -; CDR3 DNA: TGTGCCAGCAGTTTTCGGGGGCTAGCTGGAAACACCATATATTTT; CDR3 protein: CASSFRGLAGNTIYF
CDR3 length: 15; clone size: -; V gene: TRBV6-2/TRBV6-3; J gene: TRBJ1-1; D gene: -; CDR3 DNA: TGTGCCAGCAGTCTCAGGACCTCGGGGAACACTGAAGCTTTCTTT; CDR3 protein: CASSLRTSGNTEAFF
CDR3 length: 15; clone size: -; V gene: TRBV18; J gene: TRBJ2-1; D gene: TRBD1; CDR3 DNA: TGTGCCAGCTCACCGCAGGGGGATCTCTACAATGAGCAGTTCTTC; CDR3 protein: CASSPQGDLYNEQFF
CDR3 length: 16; clone size: -; V gene: TRBV1; J gene: TRBJ2-5; D gene: -; CDR3 DNA: TGCACCAGCAGGCTACTAGCGGGAGGAATGGTAGAGACCCAGTACTTC; CDR3 protein: CTSRLLAGGMVETQYF
CDR3 length: 13; clone size: -; V gene: TRBV11-3; J gene: TRBJ2-1; D gene: TRBD2; CDR3 DNA: TGTGCCAGCAGGGCCATAGCGGGAAATGAGCAGTTCTTC; CDR3 protein: CASRAIAGNEQFF
CDR3 length: 15; clone size: -; V gene: TRBV18; J gene: TRBJ2-7; D gene: TRBD2; CDR3 DNA: TGTGCCAGCTCCCCACCCGGACTAGCGGGAGTCGAGCAGTACTTC; CDR3 protein: CASSPPGLAGVEQYF
CDR3 length: 15; clone size: -; V gene: TRBV5-4; J gene: TRBJ2-5; D gene: TRBD2; CDR3 DNA: TGTGCCAGCAGCTTGACGCGCGGGGGTGGGGAGACCCAGTACTTC; CDR3 protein: CASSLTRGGGETQYF
CDR3 length: 15; clone size: -; V gene: TRBV6-1; J gene: TRBJ2-7; D gene: -; CDR3 DNA: TGTGCCAGCAGTGAAGTGGTGAGGGCGGCTGGCGAGCAGTACTTC; CDR3 protein: CASSEVVRAAGEQYF
CDR3 length: 13; clone size: -; V gene: TRBV5-6; J gene: TRBJ1-2; D gene: TRBD1; CDR3 DNA: TGTGCCAGCAGCTTGCCGGGACAGGGGGCGAACACCTTC; CDR3 protein: CASSLPGQGANTF
CDR3 length: 12; clone size: -; V gene: TRBV13; J gene: TRBJ1-5; D gene: -; CDR3 DNA: TGTGCCAGCAGCTTAGGTGGTCAGCCCCAGCATTTT; CDR3 protein: CASSLGGQPQHF
CDR3 length: 13; clone size: -; V gene: TRBV30; J gene: TRBJ1-2; D gene: TRBD1; CDR3 DNA: TGTGCCTGGAGCGCCGGGACAGGGAACGGCTACACCTTC; CDR3 protein: CAWSAGTGNGYTF
CDR3 length: 13; clone size: few; V gene: TRBV4-1; J gene: TRBJ2-7; D gene: -; CDR3 DNA: TGCGCCAGCAGCCAAGATGGGCCTTACGAGCAGTACTTC; CDR3 protein: CASSQDGPYEQYF
CDR3 length: 14; clone size: few; V gene: TRBV9; J gene: TRBJ2-2; D gene: -; CDR3 DNA: TGTGCCAGCAGCGCCGTTCTAGATTCCGGGGAGCTGTTTTTT; CDR3 protein: CASSAVLDSGELFF
CDR3 length: 16; clone size: -; V gene: TRBV5-6; J gene: TRBJ2-2; D gene: TRBD2; CDR3 DNA: TGTGCCAGCAGCCTCCTGGGACTAGCTAATGGCGGGGAGCTGTTTTTT; CDR3 protein: CASSLLGLANGGELFF
CDR3 length: 15; clone size: few; V gene: TRBV5-4; J gene: TRBJ1-3; D gene: -; CDR3 DNA: TGTGCCAGCAGCTTGAATGACGGGCCGGGAAACACCATATATTTT; CDR3 protein: CASSLNDGPGNTIYF
CDR3 length: 13; clone size: -; V gene: TRBV18; J gene: TRBJ1-2; D gene: -; CDR3 DNA: TGTGCCAGCTCATCCTGGGCAGGGGAAGGCTACACCTTC; CDR3 protein: CASSSWAGEGYTF
CDR3 length: 17; clone size: -; V gene: TRBV19; J gene: TRBJ2-4; D gene: -; CDR3 DNA: TGTGCCAGTAGTCCCCTAAGGAACGGGCTCGGTGGGAACATTCAGTACTTC; CDR3 protein: CASSPLRNGLGGNIQYF
CDR3 length: 13; clone size: -; V gene: TRBV4-1; J gene: TRBJ2-5; D gene: -; CDR3 DNA: TGCGCCAGCAGCCTCACCCCCTCTGAGACCCAGTACTTC; CDR3 protein: CASSLTPSETQYF
CDR3 length: 17; clone size: -; V gene: TRBV5-1; J gene: TRBJ2-2; D gene: TRBD2; CDR3 DNA: TGCGCCAGCAGCCCTACTAGCGGGGGGGCCGCGGTCGGGGAGCTGTTTTTT; CDR3 protein: CASSPTSGGAAVGELFF
CDR3 length: 15; clone size: -; V gene: TRBV27; J gene: TRBJ2-1; D gene: TRBD2; CDR3 DNA: TGTGCCAGCAGGAAGACTAGCGGCTCCTACAATGAGCAGTTCTTC; CDR3 protein: CASRKTSGSYNEQFF
CDR3 length: 11; clone size: -; V gene: TRBV11-2; J gene: TRBJ2-7; D gene: -; CDR3 DNA: TGTGCCAGCAGCTTAGTCGGTCGGCAGTACTTC; CDR3 protein: CASSLVGRQYF
CDR3 length: 15; clone size: -; V gene: TRBV11-3; J gene: TRBJ2-3; D gene: -; CDR3 DNA: TGTGCCAGCAGCTTAAGGAGGGATAGCACAGATACGCAGTATTTT; CDR3 protein: CASSLRRDSTDTQYF
CDR3 length: 15; clone size: -; V gene: TRBV5-1; J gene: TRBJ2-2; D gene: TRBD2; CDR3 DNA: TGCGCCAGCAGTACACTAGCGGGAGCGGCCGGGGAGCTGTTTTTT; CDR3 protein: CASSTLAGAAGELFF
CDR3 length: 13; clone size: -; V gene: TRBV24-1; J gene: TRBJ2-1; D gene: -; CDR3 DNA: TGTGCCACCAGTGATCTGGGCTTCGGTGAGCAGTTCTTC; CDR3 protein: CATSDLGFGEQFF
CDR3 length: 17; clone size: -; V gene: TRBV12-5; J gene: TRBJ2-1; D gene: TRBD2; CDR3 DNA: TGTGCTAGTGGTTTGCCTTCTAGCCAGCGGGGGGGCAATGAGCAGTTCTTC; CDR3 protein: CASGLPSSQRGGNEQFF
CDR3 length: 14; clone size: -; V gene: TRBV10-3; J gene: TRBJ2-7; D gene: -; CDR3 DNA: TGTGCCATCAGTGAGCTCCTCCAAGGGCGCGGGCAGTACTTC; CDR3 protein: CAISELLQGRGQYF
CDR3 length: 14; clone size: -; V gene: TRBV20-1; J gene: TRBJ2-5; D gene: -; CDR3 DNA: TGCAGTGCTAGTCGTCTGGACCTTCAAGAGACCCAGTACTTC; CDR3 protein: CSASRLDLQETQYF
CDR3 length: 14; clone size: few; V gene: TRBV3-1/TRBV3-2; J gene: TRBJ2-3; D gene: TRBD2; CDR3 DNA: TGTGCCAGCAGCCTTAGCGGGAGCTCGAATACGCAGTATTTT; CDR3 protein: CASSLSGSSNTQYF
CDR3 length: 12; clone size: -; V gene: TRBV20-1; J gene: TRBJ1-1; D gene: -; CDR3 DNA: TGCAGTGCTAGTGGCGCCAATCATGAAGCTTTCTTT; CDR3 protein: CSASGANHEAFF
CDR3 length: 18; clone size: few; V gene: TRBV4-1; J gene: TRBJ2-7; D gene: -; CDR3 DNA: TGCGCCAGCAGCCAATATATGCGGGGTACAGGAGGTAGGAATGAGCAGTACTTC; CDR3 protein: CASSQYMRGTGGRNEQYF
CDR3 length: 14; clone size: many; V gene: TRBV7-9; J gene: TRBJ1-1; D gene: -; CDR3 DNA: TGTGCCAGCAGCTTAGGACAGGCGAACACTGAAGCTTTCTTT; CDR3 protein: CASSLGQANTEAFF
CDR3 length: 15; clone size: few; V gene: TRBV7-9; J gene: TRBJ1-4; D gene: -; CDR3 DNA: TGTGCCAGCAGTCCCGGGACGTCAGCTAATGAAAAACTGTTTTTT; CDR3 protein: CASSPGTSANEKLFF
CDR3 length: 17; clone size: -; V gene: TRBV19; J gene: TRBJ2-6; D gene: -; CDR3 DNA: TGTGCCAGTAGTATAGGAACGGACTTCTCTGGGGCCAACGTCCTGACTTTC; CDR3 protein: CASSIGTDFSGANVLTF
CDR3 length: 12; clone size: -; V gene: TRBV5-6; J gene: TRBJ1-2; D gene: -; CDR3 DNA: TGTGCCAGCAGCTTGGGGGGATACGGCTACACCTTC; CDR3 protein: CASSLGGYGYTF
CDR3 length: 13; clone size: once; V gene: TRBV28; J gene: TRBJ1-2; D gene: -; CDR3 DNA: TGTGCCAGTTTGTCAGGACGCCTCTATGGCTACACCTTC; CDR3 protein: CASLSGRLYGYTF
CDR3 length: 15; clone size: -; V gene: TRBV11-3; J gene: TRBJ2-7; D gene: -; CDR3 DNA: TGTGCCAGCAGCTTAGCATTACGGTCCCTCTACGAGCAGTACTTC; CDR3 protein: CASSLALRSLYEQYF
CDR3 length: 12; clone size: -; V gene: TRBV5-1; J gene: TRBJ1-4; D gene: -; CDR3 DNA: TGCGCCAGCAGGGAGGCTAATGAAAAACTGTTTTTT; CDR3 protein: CASREANEKLFF